This T cell receptor (beta chain) stems from a study of CD8 T cells in ankylosing spondylitis. Study-level results: Disease-linked clones had a CD8+ phenotype and relatively low frequency in peripheral blood. Previous work reported some of these motif variants in the synovial fluid and blood of reactive arthritis. As reported, disease-linked clones showed significant enrichment in matched ankylosing spondylitis synovial fluid.

Via MiXCR, TCRdb re-called the 5' RACE reads, giving one row per CDR3 protein. The sample shows about 160,000 distinct CDR3 sequences, about a sixth of them seen only once. With regard to this clonotype: Its antigen is still unknown. It is unclear where the CDR3 begins or ends on the DNA, so no DNA is shown, and the CDR3 is as TCRdb lists it.

Looked up from germline, CDR1 is MDHEN and CDR2 is SYDVKM. Including both end residues, the CDR3 is 11 amino acids long. The clonotype comes from a male donor with ankylosing spondylitis or in good health (not recorded which). The material sequenced was blood, either unsorted or a sorted T cell fraction (not recorded which). This sequence joins TRBV28 and TRBJ2-1. Here the CDR3 reads CASSTSGEQFF.